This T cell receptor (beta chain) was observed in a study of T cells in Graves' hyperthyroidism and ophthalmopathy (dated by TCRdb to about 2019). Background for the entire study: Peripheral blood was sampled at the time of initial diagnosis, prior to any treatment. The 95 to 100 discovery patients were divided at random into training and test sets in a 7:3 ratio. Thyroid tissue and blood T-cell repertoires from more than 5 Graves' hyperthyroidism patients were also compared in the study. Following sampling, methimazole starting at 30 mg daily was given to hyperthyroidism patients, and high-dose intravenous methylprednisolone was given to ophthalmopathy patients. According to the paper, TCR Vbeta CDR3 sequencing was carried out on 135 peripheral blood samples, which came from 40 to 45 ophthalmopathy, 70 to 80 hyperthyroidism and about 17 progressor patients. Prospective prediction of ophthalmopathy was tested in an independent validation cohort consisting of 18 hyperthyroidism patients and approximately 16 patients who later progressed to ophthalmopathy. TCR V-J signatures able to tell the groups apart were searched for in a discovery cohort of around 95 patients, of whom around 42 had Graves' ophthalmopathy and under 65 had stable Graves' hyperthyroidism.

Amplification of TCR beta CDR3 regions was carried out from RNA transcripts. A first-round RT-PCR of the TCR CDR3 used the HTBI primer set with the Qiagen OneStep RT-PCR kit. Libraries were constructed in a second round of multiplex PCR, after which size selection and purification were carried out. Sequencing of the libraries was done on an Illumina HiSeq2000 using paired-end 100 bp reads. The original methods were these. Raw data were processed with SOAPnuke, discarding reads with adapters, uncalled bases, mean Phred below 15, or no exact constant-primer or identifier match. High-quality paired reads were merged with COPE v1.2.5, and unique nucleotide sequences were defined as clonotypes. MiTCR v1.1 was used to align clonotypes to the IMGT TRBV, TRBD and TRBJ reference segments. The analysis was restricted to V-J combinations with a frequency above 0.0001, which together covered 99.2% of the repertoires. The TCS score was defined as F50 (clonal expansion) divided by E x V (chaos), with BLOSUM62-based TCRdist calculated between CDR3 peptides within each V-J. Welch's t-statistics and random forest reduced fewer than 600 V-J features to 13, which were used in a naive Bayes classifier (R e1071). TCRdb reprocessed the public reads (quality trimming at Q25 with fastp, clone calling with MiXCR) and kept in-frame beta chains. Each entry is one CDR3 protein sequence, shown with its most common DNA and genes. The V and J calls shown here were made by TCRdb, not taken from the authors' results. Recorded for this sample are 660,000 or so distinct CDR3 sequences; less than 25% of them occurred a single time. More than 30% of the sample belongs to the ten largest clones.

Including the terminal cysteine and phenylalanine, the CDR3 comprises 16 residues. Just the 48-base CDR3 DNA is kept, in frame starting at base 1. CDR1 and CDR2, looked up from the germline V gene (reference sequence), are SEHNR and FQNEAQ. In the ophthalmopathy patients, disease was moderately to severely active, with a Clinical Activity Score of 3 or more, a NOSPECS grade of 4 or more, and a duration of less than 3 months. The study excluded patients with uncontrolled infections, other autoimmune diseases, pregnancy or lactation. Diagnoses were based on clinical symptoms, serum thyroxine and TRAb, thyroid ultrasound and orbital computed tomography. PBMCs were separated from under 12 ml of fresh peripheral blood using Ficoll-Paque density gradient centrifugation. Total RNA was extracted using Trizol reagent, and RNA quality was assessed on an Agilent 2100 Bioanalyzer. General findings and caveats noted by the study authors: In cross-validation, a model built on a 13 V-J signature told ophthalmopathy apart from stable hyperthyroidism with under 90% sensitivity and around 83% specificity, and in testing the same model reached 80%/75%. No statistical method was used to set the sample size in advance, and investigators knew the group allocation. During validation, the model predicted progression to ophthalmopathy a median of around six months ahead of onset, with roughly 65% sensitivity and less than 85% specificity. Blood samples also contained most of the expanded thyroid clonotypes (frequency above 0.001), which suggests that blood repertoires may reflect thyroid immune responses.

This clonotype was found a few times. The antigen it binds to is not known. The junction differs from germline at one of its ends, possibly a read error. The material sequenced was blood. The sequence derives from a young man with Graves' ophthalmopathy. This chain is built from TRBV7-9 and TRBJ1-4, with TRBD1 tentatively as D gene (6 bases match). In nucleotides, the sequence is TGTGCCAGCAGATTAGGGACACATGCAACTAATGAAAAACTGTTTTTT. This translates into CASRLGTHATNEKLFF.